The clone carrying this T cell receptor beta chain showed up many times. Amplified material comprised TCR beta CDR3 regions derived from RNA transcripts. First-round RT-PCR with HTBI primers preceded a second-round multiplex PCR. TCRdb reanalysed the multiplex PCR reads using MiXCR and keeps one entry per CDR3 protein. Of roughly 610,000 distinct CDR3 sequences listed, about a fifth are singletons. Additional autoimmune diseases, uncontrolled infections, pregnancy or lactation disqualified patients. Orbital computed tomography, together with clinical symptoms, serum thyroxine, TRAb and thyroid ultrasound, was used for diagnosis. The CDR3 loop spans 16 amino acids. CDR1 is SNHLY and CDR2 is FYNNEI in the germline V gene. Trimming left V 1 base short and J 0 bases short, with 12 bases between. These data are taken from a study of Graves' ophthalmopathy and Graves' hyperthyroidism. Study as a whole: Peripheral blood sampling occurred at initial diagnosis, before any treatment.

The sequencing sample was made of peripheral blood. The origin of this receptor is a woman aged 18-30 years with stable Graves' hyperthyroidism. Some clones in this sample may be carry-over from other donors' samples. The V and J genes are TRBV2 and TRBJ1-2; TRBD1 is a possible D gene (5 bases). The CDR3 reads CASSEEPGYTNYGYTF. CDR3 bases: TGTGCCAGCAGTGAAGAGCCAGGGTACACTAACTATGGCTACACCTTC.